This TCR beta chain was observed in a study of technical replicates of blood from several donors. Generated by immunoSEQ multiplex PCR, the TCRdb table keeps only in-frame clones and is missing some. The table shows some 57,000 clones, with roughly 91% occurring only once. Trimming stripped 4 bases from V and 9 bases from J, with 22 bases between. Germline assignment: CDR1 LGHNA and CDR2 YNFKEQ. CDR3 length: 15 residues. The receptor's source is a human donor in good health. Some clones in this sample may be carry-over from other donors' samples. Sequencing was performed on PBMCs. The chain is built from TRBV4-2 and TRBJ2-7, with a tentative D call TRBD2 (5 bases). The CDR3 loop is CASSPDEGPTRRQYF. Written as DNA, the CDR3 is TGTGCCAGCAGCCCAGACGAAGGACCCACTAGACGGCAGTACTTC.